The present TCR beta chain was sequenced within a study of blood T cell repertoires in COVID-19. Profiled with immunoSEQ multiplex PCR; TCRdb holds only in-frame clones, not every one. The table has about 340,000 clones, about 88% seen once. V shed 4 bases, J shed 4 bases, and the junction held 3 bases outside the gene matches. Germline V gene lookup returns CDR1 MNHEY and CDR2 SMNVEV (reference sequence). This CDR3 region has 14 residues. Specimen: peripheral blood. The clonotype comes from a woman between 70 and 85 years old with COVID-19, enrolled during active disease. V usage is TRBV27 and J usage is TRBJ1-2; 10 bases are a match to TRBD1. CDR3 bases: TGTGCCAGCAGTTGGGGACAGGGGACCTATGGCTACACCTTC. Amino acid sequence: CASSWGQGTYGYTF.